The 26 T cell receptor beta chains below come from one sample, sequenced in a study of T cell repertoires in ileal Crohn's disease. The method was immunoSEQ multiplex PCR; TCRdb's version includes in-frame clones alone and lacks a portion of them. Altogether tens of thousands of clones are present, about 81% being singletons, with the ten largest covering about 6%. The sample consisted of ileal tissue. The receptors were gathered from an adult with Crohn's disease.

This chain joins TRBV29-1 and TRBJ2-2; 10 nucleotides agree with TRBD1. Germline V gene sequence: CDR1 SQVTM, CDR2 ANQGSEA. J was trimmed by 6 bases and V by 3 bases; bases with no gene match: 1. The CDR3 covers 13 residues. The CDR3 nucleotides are TGCAGCGTTGACGGACAGGGGGCCGGGGAGCTGTTTTTT. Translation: CSVDGQGAGELFF.

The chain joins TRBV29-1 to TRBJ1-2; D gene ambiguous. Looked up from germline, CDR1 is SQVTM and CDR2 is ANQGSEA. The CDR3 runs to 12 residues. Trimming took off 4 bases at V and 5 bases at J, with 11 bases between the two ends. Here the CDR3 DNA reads TGCAGCGTTGTAAAAGGAGATTATGGCTACACCTTC. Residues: CSVVKGDYGYTF.

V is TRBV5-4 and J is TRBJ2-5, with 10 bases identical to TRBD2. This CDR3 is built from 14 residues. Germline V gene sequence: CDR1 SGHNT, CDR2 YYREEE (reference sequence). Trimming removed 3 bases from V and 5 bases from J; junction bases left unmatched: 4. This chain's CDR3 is CASSSAGGIETQYF. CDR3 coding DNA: TGTGCCAGCAGCTCAGCGGGGGGGATCGAGACCCAGTACTTC.

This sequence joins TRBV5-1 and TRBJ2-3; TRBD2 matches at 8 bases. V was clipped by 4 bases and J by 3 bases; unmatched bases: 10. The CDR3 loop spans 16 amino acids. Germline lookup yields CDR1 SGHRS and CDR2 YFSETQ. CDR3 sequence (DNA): TGCGCCAGCAGCCTATTATCGGGGGGGCAAACAGATACGCAGTATTTT. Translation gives CASSLLSGGQTDTQYF. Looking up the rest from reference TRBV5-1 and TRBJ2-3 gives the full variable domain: KAGVTQTPRYLIKTRGQQVTLSCSPISGHRSVSWYQQTPGQGLQFLFEYFSETQRNKGNFPGRFSGRQFSNSRSEMNVSTLELGDSALYLCASSLLSGGQTDTQYFGPGTRLTVL.

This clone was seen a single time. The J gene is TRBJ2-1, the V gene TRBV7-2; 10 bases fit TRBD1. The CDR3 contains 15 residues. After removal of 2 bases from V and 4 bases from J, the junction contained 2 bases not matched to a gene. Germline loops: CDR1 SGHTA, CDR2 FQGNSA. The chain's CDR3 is CASSLRDRGYNEQFF. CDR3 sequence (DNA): TGTGCCAGCAGCTTACGGGACAGGGGATACAATGAGCAGTTCTTC.

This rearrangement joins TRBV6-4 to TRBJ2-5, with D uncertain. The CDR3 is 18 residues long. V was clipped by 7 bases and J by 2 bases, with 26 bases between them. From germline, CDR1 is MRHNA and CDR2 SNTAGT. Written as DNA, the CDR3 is TGTGCCAGCAATCGATCTCGGGTCCGGATTCTCGCTCAAGAGACCCAGTACTTC. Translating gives CASNRSRVRILAQETQYF.

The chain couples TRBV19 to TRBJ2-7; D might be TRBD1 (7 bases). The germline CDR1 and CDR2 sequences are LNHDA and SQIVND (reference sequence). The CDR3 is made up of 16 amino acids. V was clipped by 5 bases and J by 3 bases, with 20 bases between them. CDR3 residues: CASSRSGTVEGYEQYF. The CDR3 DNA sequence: TGTGCCAGTAGTCGATCCGGGACAGTGGAGGGCTACGAGCAGTACTTC.

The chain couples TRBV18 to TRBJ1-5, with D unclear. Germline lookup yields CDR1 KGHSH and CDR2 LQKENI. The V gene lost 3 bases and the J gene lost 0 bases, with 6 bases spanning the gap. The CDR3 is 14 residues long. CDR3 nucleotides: TGTGCCAGCTCACCGACTACTAGCAATCAGCCCCAGCATTTT. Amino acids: CASSPTTSNQPQHF.

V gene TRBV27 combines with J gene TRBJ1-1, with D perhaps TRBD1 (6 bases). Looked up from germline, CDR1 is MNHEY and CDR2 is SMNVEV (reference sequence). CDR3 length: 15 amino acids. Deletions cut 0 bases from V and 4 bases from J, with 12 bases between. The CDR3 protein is CASSLSNRVSTEAFF. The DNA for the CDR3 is TGTGCCAGCAGTTTATCCAACAGGGTATCCACTGAAGCTTTCTTT.

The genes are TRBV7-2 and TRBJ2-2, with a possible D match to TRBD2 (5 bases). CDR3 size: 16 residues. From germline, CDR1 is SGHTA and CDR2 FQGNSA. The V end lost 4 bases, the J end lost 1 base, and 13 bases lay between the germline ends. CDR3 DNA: TGTGCCAGCAGCTCCCGGACTCTGCTGAACACCGGGGAGCTGTTTTTT. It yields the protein CASSSRTLLNTGELFF.

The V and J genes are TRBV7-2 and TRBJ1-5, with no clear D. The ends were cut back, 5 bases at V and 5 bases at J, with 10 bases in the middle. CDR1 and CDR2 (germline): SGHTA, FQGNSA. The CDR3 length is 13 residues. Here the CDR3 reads CASSPARHQPQHF. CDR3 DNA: TGTGCCAGCAGCCCGGCTAGACATCAGCCCCAGCATTTT.

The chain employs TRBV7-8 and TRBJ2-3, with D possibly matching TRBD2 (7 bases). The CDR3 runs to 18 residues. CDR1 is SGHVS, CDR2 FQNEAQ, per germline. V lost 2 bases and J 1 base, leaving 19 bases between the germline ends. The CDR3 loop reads CASSLRGVGGVGTDTQYF. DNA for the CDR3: TGTGCCAGCAGCTTAAGGGGTGTAGGGGGGGTAGGCACAGATACGCAGTATTTT.

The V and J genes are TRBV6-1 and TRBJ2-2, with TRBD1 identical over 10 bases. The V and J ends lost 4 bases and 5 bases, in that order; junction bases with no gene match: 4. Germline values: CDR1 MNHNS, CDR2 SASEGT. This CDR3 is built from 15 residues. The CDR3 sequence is CASSGQGARTGELFF. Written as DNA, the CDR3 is TGTGCCAGCAGTGGACAGGGGGCGCGGACCGGGGAGCTGTTTTTT.

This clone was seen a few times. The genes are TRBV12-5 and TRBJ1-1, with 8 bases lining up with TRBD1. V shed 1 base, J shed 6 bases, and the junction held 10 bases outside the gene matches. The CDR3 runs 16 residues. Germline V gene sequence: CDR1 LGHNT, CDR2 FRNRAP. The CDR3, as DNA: TGTGCTAGTGGTTTGGGCCAGGGACAGGTTTTGTCTGAAGCTTTCTTT. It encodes CASGLGQGQVLSEAFF.

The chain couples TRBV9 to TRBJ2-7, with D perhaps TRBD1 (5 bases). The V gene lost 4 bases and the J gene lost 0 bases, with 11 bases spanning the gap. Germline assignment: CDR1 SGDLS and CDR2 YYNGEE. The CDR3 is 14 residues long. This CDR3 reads CASSPDSISYEQYF. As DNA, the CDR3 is TGTGCCAGCAGCCCTGACAGTATCTCCTACGAGCAGTACTTC.

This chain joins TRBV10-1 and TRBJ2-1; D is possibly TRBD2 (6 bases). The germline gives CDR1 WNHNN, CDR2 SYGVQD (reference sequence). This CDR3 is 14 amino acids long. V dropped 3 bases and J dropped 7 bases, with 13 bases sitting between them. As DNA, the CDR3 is TGCGCCAGCAGTGATTCGGGGGAAGGGAATGAGCAGTTCTTC. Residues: CASSDSGEGNEQFF.

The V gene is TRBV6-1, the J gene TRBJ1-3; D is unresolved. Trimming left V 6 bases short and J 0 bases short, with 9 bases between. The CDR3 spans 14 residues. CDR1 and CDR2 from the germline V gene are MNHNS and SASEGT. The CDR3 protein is CASRGGISGNTIYF. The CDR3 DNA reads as TGTGCCAGCAGAGGAGGGATCTCTGGAAACACCATATATTTT.

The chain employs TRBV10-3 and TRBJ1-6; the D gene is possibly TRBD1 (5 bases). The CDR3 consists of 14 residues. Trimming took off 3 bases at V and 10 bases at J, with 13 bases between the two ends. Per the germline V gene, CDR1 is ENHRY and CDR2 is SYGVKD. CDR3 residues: CAISERGVKSPLHF. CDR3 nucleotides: TGTGCCATCAGTGAACGGGGGGTAAAGTCACCCCTCCACTTT.

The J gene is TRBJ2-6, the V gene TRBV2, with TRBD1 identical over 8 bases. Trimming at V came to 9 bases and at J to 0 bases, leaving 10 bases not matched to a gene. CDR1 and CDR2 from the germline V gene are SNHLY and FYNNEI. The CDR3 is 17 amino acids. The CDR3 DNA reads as TGTGCCAGTTCGACAGGGGATTATTCCTCTGGGGCCAACGTCCTGACTTTC. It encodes CASSTGDYSSGANVLTF.

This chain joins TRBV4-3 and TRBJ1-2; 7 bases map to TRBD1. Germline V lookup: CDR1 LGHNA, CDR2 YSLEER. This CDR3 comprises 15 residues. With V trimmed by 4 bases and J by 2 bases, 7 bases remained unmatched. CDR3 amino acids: CASSPSPTGNYGYTF. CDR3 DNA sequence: TGCGCCAGCAGCCCGTCCCCGACAGGGAACTATGGCTACACCTTC.

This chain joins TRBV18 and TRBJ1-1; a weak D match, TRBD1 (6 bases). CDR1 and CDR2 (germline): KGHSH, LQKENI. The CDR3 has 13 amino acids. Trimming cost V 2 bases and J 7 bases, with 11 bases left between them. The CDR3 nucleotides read TGTGCCAGCTCACCATTGGGGACAAGTGAAGCTTTCTTT. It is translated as CASSPLGTSEAFF.

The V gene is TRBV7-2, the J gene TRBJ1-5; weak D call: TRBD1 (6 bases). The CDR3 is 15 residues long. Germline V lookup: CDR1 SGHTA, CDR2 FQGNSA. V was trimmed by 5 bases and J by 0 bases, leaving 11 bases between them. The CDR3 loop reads CASSRTVDSNQPQHF. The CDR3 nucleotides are TGTGCCAGCAGCAGGACAGTTGATAGCAATCAGCCCCAGCATTTT.

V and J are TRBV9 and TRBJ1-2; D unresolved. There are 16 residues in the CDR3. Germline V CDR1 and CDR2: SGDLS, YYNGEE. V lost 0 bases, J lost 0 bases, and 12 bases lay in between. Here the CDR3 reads CASSVDPTTANYGYTF. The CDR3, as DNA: TGTGCCAGCAGCGTAGATCCCACTACGGCTAACTATGGCTACACCTTC.

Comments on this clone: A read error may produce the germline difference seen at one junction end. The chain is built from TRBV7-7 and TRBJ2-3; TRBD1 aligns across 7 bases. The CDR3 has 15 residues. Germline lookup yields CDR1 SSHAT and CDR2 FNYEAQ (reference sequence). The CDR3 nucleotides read TGTGCTAGCAGCCAGGGGGACAGAGCAGCGGATACGCAGTATTTT. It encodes CASSQGDRAADTQYF.

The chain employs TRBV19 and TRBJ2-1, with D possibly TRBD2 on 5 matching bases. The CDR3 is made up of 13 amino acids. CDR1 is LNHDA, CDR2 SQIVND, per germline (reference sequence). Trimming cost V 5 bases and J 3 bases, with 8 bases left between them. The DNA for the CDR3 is TGTGCCAGTAGTGGTAGCGTCTACAATGAGCAGTTCTTC. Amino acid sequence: CASSGSVYNEQFF.

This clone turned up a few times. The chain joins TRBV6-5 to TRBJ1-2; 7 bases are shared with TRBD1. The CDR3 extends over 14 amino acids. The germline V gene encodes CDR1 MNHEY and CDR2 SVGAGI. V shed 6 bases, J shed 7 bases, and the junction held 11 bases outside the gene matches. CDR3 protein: CASSHQTGIGGYTF. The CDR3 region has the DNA TGTGCCAGCAGCCACCAGACAGGGATCGGTGGCTACACCTTC.